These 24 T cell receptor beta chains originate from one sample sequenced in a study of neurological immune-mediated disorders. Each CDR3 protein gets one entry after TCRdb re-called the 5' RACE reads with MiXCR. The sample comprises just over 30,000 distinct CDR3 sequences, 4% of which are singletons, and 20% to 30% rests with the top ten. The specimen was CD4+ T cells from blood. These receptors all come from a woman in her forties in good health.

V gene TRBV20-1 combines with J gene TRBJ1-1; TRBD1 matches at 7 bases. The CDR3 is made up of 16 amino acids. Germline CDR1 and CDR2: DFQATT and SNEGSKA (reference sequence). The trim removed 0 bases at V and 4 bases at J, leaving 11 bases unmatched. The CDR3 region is CSARDGSRGGVTEAFF. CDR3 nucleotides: TGCAGTGCTAGAGATGGGAGTCGAGGGGGCGTCACTGAAGCTTTCTTT.

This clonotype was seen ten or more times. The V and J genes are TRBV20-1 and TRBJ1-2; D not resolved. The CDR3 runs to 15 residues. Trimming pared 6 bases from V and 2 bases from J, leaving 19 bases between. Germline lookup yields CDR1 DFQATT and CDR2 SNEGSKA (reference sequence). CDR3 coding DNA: TGCAGTGCCTACACCCCGGGGTTCATAAACTATGGCTACACCTTC. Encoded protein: CSAYTPGFINYGYTF.

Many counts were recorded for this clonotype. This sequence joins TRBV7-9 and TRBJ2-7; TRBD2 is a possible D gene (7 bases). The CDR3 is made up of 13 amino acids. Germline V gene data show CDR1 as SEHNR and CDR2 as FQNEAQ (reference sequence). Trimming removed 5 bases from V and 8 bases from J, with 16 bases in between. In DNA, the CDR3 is TGTGCCAGCAGCCCTAGGGGGGGAGGCAAGCAGTACTTC. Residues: CASSPRGGGKQYF.

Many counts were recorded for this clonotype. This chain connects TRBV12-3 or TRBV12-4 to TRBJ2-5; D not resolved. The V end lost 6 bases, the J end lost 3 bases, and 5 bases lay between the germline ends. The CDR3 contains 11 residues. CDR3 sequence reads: CASSFKETQYF. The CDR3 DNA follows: TGTGCCAGCAGCTTCAAAGAGACCCAGTACTTC.

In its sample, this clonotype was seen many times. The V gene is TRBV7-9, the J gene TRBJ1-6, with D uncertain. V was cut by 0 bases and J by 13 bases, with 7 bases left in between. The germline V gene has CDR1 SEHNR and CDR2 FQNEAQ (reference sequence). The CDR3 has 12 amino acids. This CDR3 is CASSLAGAPLHF. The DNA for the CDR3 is TGTGCCAGCAGCTTAGCGGGTGCGCCCCTCCACTTT.

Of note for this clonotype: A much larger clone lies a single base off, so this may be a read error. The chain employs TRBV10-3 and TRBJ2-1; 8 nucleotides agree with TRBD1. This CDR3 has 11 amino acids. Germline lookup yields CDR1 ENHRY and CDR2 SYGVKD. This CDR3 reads CTISDRTGTFF. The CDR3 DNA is TGTACCATCAGTGACCGGACAGGGACTTTCTTC.

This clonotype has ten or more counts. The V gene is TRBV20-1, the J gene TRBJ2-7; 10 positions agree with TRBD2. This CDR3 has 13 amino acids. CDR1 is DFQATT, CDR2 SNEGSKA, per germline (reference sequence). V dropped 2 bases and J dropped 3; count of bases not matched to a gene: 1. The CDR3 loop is CSARSGGGYEQYF. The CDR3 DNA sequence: TGCAGTGCTAGAAGCGGGGGGGGCTACGAGCAGTACTTC.

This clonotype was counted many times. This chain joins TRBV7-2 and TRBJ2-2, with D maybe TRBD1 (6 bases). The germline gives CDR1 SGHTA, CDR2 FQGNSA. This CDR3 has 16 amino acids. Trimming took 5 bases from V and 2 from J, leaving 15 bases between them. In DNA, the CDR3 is TGTGCCAGCAGCCCAGAGGTCGGGACAAACACCGGGGAGCTGTTTTTT. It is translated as CASSPEVGTNTGELFF.

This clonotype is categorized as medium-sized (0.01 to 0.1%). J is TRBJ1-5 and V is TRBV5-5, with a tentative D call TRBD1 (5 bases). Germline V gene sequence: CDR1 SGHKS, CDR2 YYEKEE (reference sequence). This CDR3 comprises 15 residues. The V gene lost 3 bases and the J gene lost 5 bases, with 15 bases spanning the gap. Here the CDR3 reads CASSSLDIGDQPQHF. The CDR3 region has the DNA TGTGCCAGCAGCTCCTTGGACATTGGCGATCAGCCCCAGCATTTT.

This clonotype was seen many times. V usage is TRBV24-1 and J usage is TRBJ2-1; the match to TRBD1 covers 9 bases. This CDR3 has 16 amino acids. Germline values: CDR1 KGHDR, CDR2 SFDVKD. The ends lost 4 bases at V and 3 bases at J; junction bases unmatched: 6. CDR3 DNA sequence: TGTGCCACCAGTGAACGGGGGACAGGGTACTACAATGAGCAGTTCTTC. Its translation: CATSERGTGYYNEQFF.

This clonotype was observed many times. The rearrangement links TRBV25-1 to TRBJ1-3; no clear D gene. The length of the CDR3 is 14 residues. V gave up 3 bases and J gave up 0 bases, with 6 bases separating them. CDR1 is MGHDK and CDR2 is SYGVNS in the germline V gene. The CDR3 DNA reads TGTGCCAGCAGTGATGTGGGCTCTGGAAACACCATATATTTT. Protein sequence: CASSDVGSGNTIYF.

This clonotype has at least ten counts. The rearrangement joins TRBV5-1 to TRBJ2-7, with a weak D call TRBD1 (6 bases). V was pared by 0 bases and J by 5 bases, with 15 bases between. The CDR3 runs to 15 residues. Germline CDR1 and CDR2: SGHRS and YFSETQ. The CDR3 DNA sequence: TGCGCCAGCAGCTTGGGGACAGTAGCCCCCAACGAGCAGTACTTC. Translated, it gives CASSLGTVAPNEQYF. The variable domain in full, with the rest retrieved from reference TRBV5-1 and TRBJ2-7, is KAGVTQTPRYLIKTRGQQVTLSCSPISGHRSVSWYQQTPGQGLQFLFEYFSETQRNKGNFPGRFSGRQFSNSRSEMNVSTLELGDSALYLCASSLGTVAPNEQYFGPGTRLTVT.

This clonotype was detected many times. For the CDR3, the DNA is TGTGCCAGCAGTGCCACGGGGGGGCAGGATACGCAGTATTTT. This codes for CASSATGGQDTQYF. This chain uses TRBV6-4 with TRBJ2-3, with 8 nucleotides matching TRBD2. The CDR3 sequence is 14 residues long. Unmatched junction bases numbered 6, after V lost 4 bases and J lost 6 bases. CDR1 is MRHNA and CDR2 is SNTAGT in the germline V gene.

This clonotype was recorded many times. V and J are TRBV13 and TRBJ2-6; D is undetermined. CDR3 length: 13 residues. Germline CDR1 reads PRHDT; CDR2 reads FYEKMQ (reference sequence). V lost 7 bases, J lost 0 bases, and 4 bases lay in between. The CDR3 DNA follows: TGTGCCAGCAAACCCTCTGGGGCCAACGTCCTGACTTTC. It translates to CASKPSGANVLTF.

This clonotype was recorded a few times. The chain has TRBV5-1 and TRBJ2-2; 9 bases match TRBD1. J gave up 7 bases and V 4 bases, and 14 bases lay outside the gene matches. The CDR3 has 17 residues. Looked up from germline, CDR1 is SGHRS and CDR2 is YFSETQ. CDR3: CASSLGGQGLHGGELFF. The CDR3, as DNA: TGCGCCAGCAGCCTGGGGGGACAGGGACTCCATGGCGGGGAGCTGTTTTTT.

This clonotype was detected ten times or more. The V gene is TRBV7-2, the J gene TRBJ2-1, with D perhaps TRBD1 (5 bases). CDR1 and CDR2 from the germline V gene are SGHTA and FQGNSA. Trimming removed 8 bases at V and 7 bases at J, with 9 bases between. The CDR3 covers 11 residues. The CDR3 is CASGQFNEQFF. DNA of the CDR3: TGTGCCAGCGGACAATTTAATGAGCAGTTCTTC.

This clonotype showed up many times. The CDR3 DNA sequence: TGCAGCGTTAGACAGGGTAATCAGCCCCAGCATTTT. Its translation is CSVRQGNQPQHF. This chain links TRBV29-1 with TRBJ1-5; 7 bases fit TRBD1. The CDR3 runs to 12 residues. Unmatched junction bases numbered 2, after V lost 5 bases and J lost 4 bases. Germline-derived CDR1 and CDR2 are SQVTM and ANQGSEA.

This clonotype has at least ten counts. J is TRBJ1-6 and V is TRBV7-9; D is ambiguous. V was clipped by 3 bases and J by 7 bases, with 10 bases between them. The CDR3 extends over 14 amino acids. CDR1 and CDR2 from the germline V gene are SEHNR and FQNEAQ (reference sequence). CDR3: CASSFPGQNSPLHF. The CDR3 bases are TGTGCCAGCAGCTTCCCCGGGCAAAATTCACCCCTCCACTTT.

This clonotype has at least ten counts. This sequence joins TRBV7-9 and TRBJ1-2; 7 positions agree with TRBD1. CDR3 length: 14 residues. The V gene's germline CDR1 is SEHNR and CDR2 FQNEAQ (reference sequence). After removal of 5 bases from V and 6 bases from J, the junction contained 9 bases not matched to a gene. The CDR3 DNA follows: TGTGCCAGCAGCGTAGATCGACAGGGAAATGGCTACACCTTC. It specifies CASSVDRQGNGYTF.

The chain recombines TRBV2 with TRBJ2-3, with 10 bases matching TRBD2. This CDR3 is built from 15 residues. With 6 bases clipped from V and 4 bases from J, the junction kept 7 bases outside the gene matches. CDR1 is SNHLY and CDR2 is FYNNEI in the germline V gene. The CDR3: CASRARAGGADTQYF. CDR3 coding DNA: TGTGCCAGCAGGGCCAGAGCGGGAGGGGCAGATACGCAGTATTTT.

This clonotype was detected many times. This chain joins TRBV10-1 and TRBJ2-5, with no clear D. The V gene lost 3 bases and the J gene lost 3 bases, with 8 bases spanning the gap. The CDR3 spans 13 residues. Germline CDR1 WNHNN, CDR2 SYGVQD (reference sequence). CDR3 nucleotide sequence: TGCGCCAGCAGTGATCTTGGGAAAGAGACCCAGTACTTC. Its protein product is CASSDLGKETQYF.

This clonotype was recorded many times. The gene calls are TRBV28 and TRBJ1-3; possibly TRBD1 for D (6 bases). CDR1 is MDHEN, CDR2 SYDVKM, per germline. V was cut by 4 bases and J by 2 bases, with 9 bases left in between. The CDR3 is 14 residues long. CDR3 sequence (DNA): TGTGCCAGCAGTTACGGGGGGCCTGGAAACACCATATATTTT. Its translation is CASSYGGPGNTIYF.

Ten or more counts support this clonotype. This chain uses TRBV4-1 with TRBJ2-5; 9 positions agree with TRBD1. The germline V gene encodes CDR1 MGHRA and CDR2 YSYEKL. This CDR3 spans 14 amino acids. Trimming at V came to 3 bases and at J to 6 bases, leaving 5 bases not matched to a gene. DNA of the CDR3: TGCGCCAGCAGCCAGCCGGGACAGGGTCAGACCCAGTACTTC. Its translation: CASSQPGQGQTQYF.

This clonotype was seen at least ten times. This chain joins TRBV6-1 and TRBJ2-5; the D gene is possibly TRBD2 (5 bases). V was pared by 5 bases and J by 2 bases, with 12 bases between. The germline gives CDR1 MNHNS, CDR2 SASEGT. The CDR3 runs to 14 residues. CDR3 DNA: TGTGCCAGCAGTCGCGTGTGGACTCAAGAGACCCAGTACTTC. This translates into CASSRVWTQETQYF.